Listed below are T cell receptor beta chains from one sample, sequenced in a study of control samples from healthy donors and cancer patients. The protocol was immunoSEQ multiplex PCR, while the TCRdb copy is restricted to in-frame clones and leaves out a portion. The data show around 180,000 clones, roughly 94% seen once. Sequenced material: blood. The receptors here all came from a woman aged 18 to 35 in good health. Each CDR3 is given with its conserved first and last residue. Each record gives: V gene, D gene, J gene, clone size, CDR3 DNA, CDR3 protein. The D gene is left open where the match is weak. The listing skips clone size in some rows; elsewhere it reads once, few, many or a size class.

TRBV5-8	-	TRBJ1-5	-	TGTGCCAGCAGCCGGGACACCTATCAGCCCCAGCATTTT	CASSRDTYQPQHF
TRBV7-9	TRBD1	TRBJ1-4	-	TGTGCCAGCAGCTTCCAGACAGGGGGGGATAAACTGTTTTTT	CASSFQTGGDKLFF
TRBV4-3	TRBD2	TRBJ2-5	-	TGCGCCAGCAGCCATCCCCCGACTAGCGGGCAAGAGACCCAGTACTTC	CASSHPPTSGQETQYF
TRBV4-3	-	TRBJ2-2	-	TGCGCCAGCAGCCAAGTGACGAACACCGGGGAGCTGTTTTTT	CASSQVTNTGELFF
TRBV11-3	-	TRBJ2-5	-	TGTGCCAGCAGCTTTTATCGGAGGGGCCAAGAGACCCAGTACTTC	CASSFYRRGQETQYF
TRBV4-3	TRBD2	TRBJ2-3	-	TGCGCCAGCAGCCAAGTGGCGGGAGGGTCGATTCGAGATACGCAGTATTTT	CASSQVAGGSIRDTQYF
TRBV5-4	-	TRBJ2-3	-	TGTGCCAGCAGCTTAGTCTCGGGTAGGACAGATACGCAGTATTTT	CASSLVSGRTDTQYF
TRBV28	-	TRBJ1-5	-	TGTGCCAGCAGTTTTGCGGGAAGCAATCAGCCCCAGCATTTT	CASSFAGSNQPQHF
TRBV19	-	TRBJ1-1	-	TGTGCCAGTAGTTCCGTTACAGGGAACCCTGAAGCTTTCTTT	CASSSVTGNPEAFF
TRBV5-1	TRBD1	TRBJ2-3	-	TGCGCCAGCAGCCTTGGACAGGTTACAGATACGCAGTATTTT	CASSLGQVTDTQYF
TRBV24-1	-	TRBJ1-2	-	TGTGCCACCAGTGACGGTCCCCAGGGAAACTATGGCTACACCTTC	CATSDGPQGNYGYTF
TRBV20-1	-	TRBJ1-1	-	TGCAGTGCAGGGCGTGTGACTGAAGCTTTCTTT	CSAGRVTEAFF
TRBV5-1	-	TRBJ1-6	-	TGCGCCAGCAGCTCCGGGACGAGCTCCTATAATTCACCCCTCCACTTT	CASSSGTSSYNSPLHF
TRBV5-4	-	TRBJ1-2	-	TGTGCCAGCAGCTTCGGGGGATCGCACTATGGCTACACCTTC	CASSFGGSHYGYTF
TRBV5-1	-	TRBJ2-7	-	TGCGCCAGCAGCTTGGTCGGGGGGCGAGAATACGAGCAGTACTTC	CASSLVGGREYEQYF
TRBV3-1/TRBV3-2	-	TRBJ1-6	-	TGTGCCAGCAGCCAGCGACAGGCCGATAATTCACCCCTCCACTTT	CASSQRQADNSPLHF
TRBV3-1/TRBV3-2	-	TRBJ1-1	-	TGTGCCAGCAGCCAAGATTTGAGGAGGGAAGCTTTCTTT	CASSQDLRREAFF
TRBV7-9	TRBD1	TRBJ1-1	-	TGTGCCAGCTTCTTATTAAAGGGGGCACAGGAAGCTTTCTTT	CASFLLKGAQEAFF
TRBV24-1	-	TRBJ2-1	-	TGTGCCACCAGTGACCCGACACATCTATCTCAGAATGAGCAGTTCTTC	CATSDPTHLSQNEQFF
TRBV7-2	-	TRBJ1-3	-	TGTGCCAGCAGTAGAAATCCGGGGACTGGAAACACCATATATTTT	CASSRNPGTGNTIYF
TRBV5-1	TRBD2	TRBJ2-7	-	TGCGCCAGCAGCTCCCTCGGAGCGGGAGGTTCCTCCTACGAGCAGTACTTC	CASSSLGAGGSSYEQYF
TRBV7-6	-	TRBJ2-5	-	TGTGCCAGCAGCTTAGAAATAACGGTCCAAGAGACCCAGTACTTC	CASSLEITVQETQYF
TRBV19	-	TRBJ1-1	-	TGTGCCAGTAGTAGGACAGAACTGAACACTGAAGCTTTCTTT	CASSRTELNTEAFF
TRBV9	-	TRBJ1-6	-	TGTGCCAGCAGCGCCTTTGGGGGGCCCAGCTCACCCCTCCACTTT	CASSAFGGPSSPLHF
TRBV14	TRBD2	TRBJ2-1	-	TGTGCCAGCAGCTTTGGAACCGGGACTAGCTACGGTGAGCAGTTCTTC	CASSFGTGTSYGEQFF
TRBV7-2	-	TRBJ2-7	-	TGTGCCAGCAGCACGCAACAGGGTCTCGGAGAGCAGTACTTC	CASSTQQGLGEQYF
TRBV19	-	TRBJ1-5	-	TGTGCCAGTAGTATAGAATCCGGCCTCACAAGAGTACAGCCCCAGCATTTT	CASSIESGLTRVQPQHF
TRBV2	TRBD2	TRBJ2-1	once	TGTGCCAGCAGAACTATGGCCAATGGGCTAGCGGACTCCTACAATGAGCAGTTCTTC	CASRTMANGLADSYNEQFF
TRBV2	-	TRBJ2-2	-	TGTGCCAGTCATTTTAGGACAGACAGCACCGGGGAGCTGTTTTTT	CASHFRTDSTGELFF